This T cell receptor (beta chain) is drawn from a study of vaccination and CD4 T cells after COVID-19. Study outcomes and limitations: The median number of SARS-CoV-2-reactive clonotypes increased from about 20 to 38, a change that did not reach significance.

Concerning this clonotype: Its specificity is not known.

Cultured CD4+ T cell DNA was sequenced using the Oncomine TCR Beta short-read assay. TCRdb reprocessed the PCR reads with MiXCR, giving one entry per CDR3 protein. The sample contains about 19,000 distinct CDR3 sequences, 45% to 60% of which appear only once. V was clipped by 1 base and J by 12 bases, with 16 bases between them. The CDR3 is 15 residues long. Germline-derived CDR1 and CDR2 are SGHVS and FQNEAQ. Treatment in this sample: roughly nine-day PBMC culture with coronavirus spike peptide pools or control peptides (ViraFEST assay). The rearrangement links TRBV7-8 to TRBJ1-6, with a weak D call TRBD1 (5 bases). The sequence was collected from a human donor who had recovered from COVID-19. The sample taken for sequencing was CD4+ T cells from blood, cultured in vitro. CDR3 bases: TGTGCCAGCAGCTTAGATAGTGGGACGGGGAGACCCCTCCACTTT. This sequence encodes CASSLDSGTGRPLHF.